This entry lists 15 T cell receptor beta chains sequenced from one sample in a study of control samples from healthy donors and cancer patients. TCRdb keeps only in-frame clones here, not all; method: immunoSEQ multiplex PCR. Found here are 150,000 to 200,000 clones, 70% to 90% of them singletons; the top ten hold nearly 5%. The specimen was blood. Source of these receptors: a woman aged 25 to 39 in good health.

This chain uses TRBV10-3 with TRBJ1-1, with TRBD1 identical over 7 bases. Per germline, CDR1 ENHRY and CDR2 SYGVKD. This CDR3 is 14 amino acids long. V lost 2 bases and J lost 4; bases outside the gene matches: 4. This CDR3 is CAISERAGGTEAFF. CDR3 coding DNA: TGTGCCATCAGTGAGAGGGCAGGGGGCACTGAAGCTTTCTTT.

Here the CDR3 reads CASSKGRRDFLYNEQFF. The CDR3 DNA reads TGTGCCAGTAGTAAAGGGAGGCGGGATTTTCTCTACAATGAGCAGTTCTTC. V gene TRBV19 combines with J gene TRBJ2-1, with a weak D call TRBD2 (6 bases). The CDR3 totals 17 residues. CDR1 and CDR2 (germline): LNHDA, SQIVND (reference sequence). The ends were cut back, 4 bases at V and 3 bases at J, with 19 bases in the middle. Using reference TRBV19 and TRBJ2-1 for the parts outside the CDR3, the full variable domain is DGGITQSPKYLFRKEGQNVTLSCEQNLNHDAMYWYRQDPGQGLRLIYYSQIVNDFQKGDIAEGYSVSREKKESFPLTVTSAQKNPTAFYLCASSKGRRDFLYNEQFFGPGTRLTVL.

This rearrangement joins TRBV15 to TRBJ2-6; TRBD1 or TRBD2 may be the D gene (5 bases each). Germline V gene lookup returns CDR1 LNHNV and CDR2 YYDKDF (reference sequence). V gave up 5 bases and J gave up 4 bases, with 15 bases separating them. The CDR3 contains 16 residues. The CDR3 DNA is TGTGCCACCAGCGAAACTCAGGGAGACGGGGCCAACGTCCTGACTTTC. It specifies CATSETQGDGANVLTF.

DNA for the CDR3: TGTGCCAGCAGGCTAGCGGGGGGTGATACGCAGTATTTT. Translating it yields CASRLAGGDTQYF. This rearrangement joins TRBV11-2 to TRBJ2-3; 11 bases map to TRBD2. CDR3 length: 13 residues. V shed 6 bases and J 6 bases; nucleotides not matched to a gene: 2. The germline V gene has CDR1 SGHAT and CDR2 FQNNGV. The complete variable domain, with remaining parts taken from reference TRBV11-2 and TRBJ2-3, reads EAGVAQSPRYKIIEKRQSVAFWCNPISGHATLYWYQQILGQGPKLLIQFQNNGVVDDSQLPKDRFSAERLKGVDSTLKIQPAKLEDSAVYLCASRLAGGDTQYFGPGTRLTVL.

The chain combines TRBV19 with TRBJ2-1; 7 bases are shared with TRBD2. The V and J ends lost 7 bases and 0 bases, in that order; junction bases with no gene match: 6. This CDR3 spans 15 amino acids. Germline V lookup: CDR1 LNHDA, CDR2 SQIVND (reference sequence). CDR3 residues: CASNPSGFSYNEQFF. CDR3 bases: TGTGCCAGTAACCCTAGCGGATTCTCCTACAATGAGCAGTTCTTC.

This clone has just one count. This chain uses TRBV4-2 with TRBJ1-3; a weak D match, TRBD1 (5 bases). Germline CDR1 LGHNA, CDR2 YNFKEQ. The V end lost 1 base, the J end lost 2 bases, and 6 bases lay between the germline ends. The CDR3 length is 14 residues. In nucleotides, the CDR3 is TGTGCCAGCAGCCAAGGGGGGGCTGGAAACACCATATATTTT. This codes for CASSQGGAGNTIYF.

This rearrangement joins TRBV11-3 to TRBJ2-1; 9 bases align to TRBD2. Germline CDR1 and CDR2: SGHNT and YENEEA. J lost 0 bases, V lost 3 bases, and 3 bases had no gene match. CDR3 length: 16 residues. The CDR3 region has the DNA TGTGCCAGCAGCTTCTCTAGCGGGACCTCCTACAATGAGCAGTTCTTC. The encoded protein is CASSFSSGTSYNEQFF. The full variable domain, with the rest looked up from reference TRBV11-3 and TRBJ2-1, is EAGVVQSPRYKIIEKKQPVAFWCNPISGHNTLYWYLQNLGQGPELLIRYENEEAVDDSQLPKDRFSAERLKGVDSTLKIQPAELGDSAVYLCASSFSSGTSYNEQFFGPGTRLTVL.

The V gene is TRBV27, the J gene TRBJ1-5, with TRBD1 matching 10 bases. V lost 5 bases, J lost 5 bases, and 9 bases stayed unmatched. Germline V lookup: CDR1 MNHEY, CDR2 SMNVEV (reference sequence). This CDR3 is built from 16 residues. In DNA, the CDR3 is TGTGCCAGCAGTCACCGGGGGACAGGGGAGTATCAGCCCCAGCATTTT. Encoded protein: CASSHRGTGEYQPQHF.

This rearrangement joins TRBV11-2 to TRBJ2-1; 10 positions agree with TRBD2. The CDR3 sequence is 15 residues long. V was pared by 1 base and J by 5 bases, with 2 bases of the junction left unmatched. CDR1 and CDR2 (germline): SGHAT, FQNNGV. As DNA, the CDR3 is TGTGCCAGCAGCTTAGTACTAGCGGGAAACAATGAGCAGTTCTTC. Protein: CASSLVLAGNNEQFF.

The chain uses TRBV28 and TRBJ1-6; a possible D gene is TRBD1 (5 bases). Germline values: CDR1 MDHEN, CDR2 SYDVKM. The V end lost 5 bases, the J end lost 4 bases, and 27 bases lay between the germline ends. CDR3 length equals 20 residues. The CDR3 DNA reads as TGTGCCAGCAGTCCCTTTTTGGGCCAGGGCTTTTCCCTATATAATTCACCCCTCCACTTT. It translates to CASSPFLGQGFSLYNSPLHF.

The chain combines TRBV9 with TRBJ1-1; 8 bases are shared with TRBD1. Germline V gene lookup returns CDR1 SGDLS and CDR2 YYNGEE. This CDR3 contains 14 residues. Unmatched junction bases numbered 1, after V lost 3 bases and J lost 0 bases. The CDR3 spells CASSGQGLNTEAFF. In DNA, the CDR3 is TGTGCCAGCAGCGGACAGGGGTTGAACACTGAAGCTTTCTTT.

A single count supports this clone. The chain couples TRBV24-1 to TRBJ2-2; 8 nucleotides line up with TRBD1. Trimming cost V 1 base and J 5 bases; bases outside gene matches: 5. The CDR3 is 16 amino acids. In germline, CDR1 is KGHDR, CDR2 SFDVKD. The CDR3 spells CATSDFGQGGTGELFF. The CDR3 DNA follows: TGTGCCACCAGTGATTTTGGACAGGGAGGAACCGGGGAGCTGTTTTTT.

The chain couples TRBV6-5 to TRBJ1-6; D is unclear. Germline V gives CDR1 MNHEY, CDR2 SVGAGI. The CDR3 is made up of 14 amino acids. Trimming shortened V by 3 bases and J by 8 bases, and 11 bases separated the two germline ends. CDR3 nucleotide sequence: TGTGCCAGCAGTTATATACCGAGGGATTCACCCCTCCACTTT. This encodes CASSYIPRDSPLHF.

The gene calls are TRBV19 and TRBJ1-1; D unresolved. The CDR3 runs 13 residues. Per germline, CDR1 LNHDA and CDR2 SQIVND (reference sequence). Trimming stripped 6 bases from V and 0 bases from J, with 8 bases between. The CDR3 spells CASRPQLNTEAFF. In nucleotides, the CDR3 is TGTGCCAGTAGGCCCCAGTTGAACACTGAAGCTTTCTTT.

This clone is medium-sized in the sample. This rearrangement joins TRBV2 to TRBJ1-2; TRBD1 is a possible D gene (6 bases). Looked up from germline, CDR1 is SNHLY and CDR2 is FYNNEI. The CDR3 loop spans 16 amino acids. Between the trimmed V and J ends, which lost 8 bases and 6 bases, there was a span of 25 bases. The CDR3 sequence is CASSGTLASSLNGYTF. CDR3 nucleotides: TGTGCCAGCTCCGGGACACTAGCTTCGTCGCTAAATGGCTACACCTTC.